A single sample is the source of the 6 T cell receptor beta chains below, sequenced in a study of shared clonotypes between healthy human individuals. In the naive CD8 group, cells lacked CD45RO and were positively selected for CCR7, so terminally differentiated effector memory CD45RA+ cells were left out. Sequencing was performed with immunoSEQ multiplex PCR; in TCRdb, only in-frame clones are kept and a portion is missing. The sample consists of millions of clones, roughly 91% of them appearing once. Sequencing input: naive CD8+ T cells from PBMCs. The source is a man in his late teens or twenties in good health. Some clones in this sample may be carry-over from other donors' samples.

This clone was detected once. The gene calls are TRBV28 and TRBJ1-2; TRBD1 matches at 10 bases. CDR1 MDHEN and CDR2 SYDVKM come from the germline V gene. Trimming took 6 bases from V and 6 from J; bases not matched to a gene: 10. The CDR3 runs 15 residues. The CDR3 is CASRGTGTGVDGYTF. Written as DNA, the CDR3 is TGTGCCAGCAGGGGAACCGGGACAGGGGTGGATGGCTACACCTTC.

Comment on this clone: The junction departs from germline at one end; a sequencing error may be responsible. The chain joins TRBV6-5 to TRBJ1-1; a weak D match, TRBD1 (5 bases). CDR1 and CDR2 from the germline V gene are MNHEY and SVGAGI. CDR3 size: 13 residues. CDR3 bases: TGTGCCAGCACTTACGCTGGGGGCACTGAAGCTTTCTTT. It yields the protein CASTYAGGTEAFF.

The rearrangement links TRBV9 to TRBJ2-1, with D possibly being TRBD1 (6 bases). The CDR3 runs to 18 residues. Germline V gives CDR1 SGDLS, CDR2 YYNGEE. Deletions cut 0 bases from V and 5 bases from J, with 21 bases between. CDR3 in amino acids: CASSVVSRGSNVHNEQFF. The CDR3 bases are TGTGCCAGCAGCGTAGTTTCTAGGGGGAGTAACGTCCACAATGAGCAGTTCTTC.

The V and J genes are TRBV7-6 and TRBJ2-3; D is possibly TRBD2 (5 bases). The CDR3 has 14 amino acids. Trimming removed 2 bases from V and 6 bases from J, with 12 bases in between. Per the germline V gene, CDR1 is SGHVS and CDR2 is FNYEAQ. The CDR3: CASSLFLRGDTQYF. Written as DNA, the CDR3 is TGTGCCAGCAGCTTATTCCTGCGAGGGGATACGCAGTATTTT.

The chain recombines TRBV19 with TRBJ2-4; D might be TRBD1 or TRBD2, each matching 5 bases. Deletions cut 5 bases from V and 0 bases from J, with 20 bases between. Germline V CDR1 and CDR2: LNHDA, SQIVND (reference sequence). The CDR3 is made up of 18 amino acids. The CDR3 spells CASSLHTRESLAKNIQYF. CDR3 sequence (DNA): TGTGCCAGTAGTCTCCACACCAGGGAGTCATTAGCCAAAAACATTCAGTACTTC.

The chain combines TRBV25-1 with TRBJ2-2; D is uncertain. This CDR3 region has 15 residues. V lost 3 bases, J lost 7 bases, and 15 bases lay in between. Germline V CDR1 and CDR2: MGHDK, SYGVNS. The CDR3 bases are TGTGCCAGCAGTGACCGGCTGGACGTTGGCGGGGAGCTGTTTTTT. It translates to CASSDRLDVGGELFF.